A single T cell receptor beta chain is shown here with its context. This record belongs to a study of blood T cell repertoires in COVID-19. Study-level background: PBMCs, B-cell-depleted T cells, or T cells were the source of the cDNA or gDNA that made up the material.

In the source study's methods: How many nucleated cells were present was estimated from reference gene primer amplification. Profiled with immunoSEQ multiplex PCR; TCRdb holds only in-frame clones, not every one. V and J calls and clone size are those listed in that table; D and trimming were worked out from the DNA. Here the sample spans 150,000 or so clones, approximately 90% being singletons. One Seattle source followed patients from active infection through their disease course. Material for sequencing was peripheral blood. This TCR derives from a man aged 18 to 29 with COVID-19, enrolled during active disease.

The CDR3 nucleotides read TGTGCCAGCAGCGGGGGGACAGGAGGAGAAGCTTTCTTT. Its protein product is CASSGGTGGEAFF. The rearrangement uses TRBV9 and TRBJ1-1; 8 nucleotides agree with TRBD1. Germline CDR1 reads SGDLS; CDR2 reads YYNGEE. Trimming removed 3 bases from V and 8 bases from J; junction bases left unmatched: 6. The CDR3 has 13 amino acids.